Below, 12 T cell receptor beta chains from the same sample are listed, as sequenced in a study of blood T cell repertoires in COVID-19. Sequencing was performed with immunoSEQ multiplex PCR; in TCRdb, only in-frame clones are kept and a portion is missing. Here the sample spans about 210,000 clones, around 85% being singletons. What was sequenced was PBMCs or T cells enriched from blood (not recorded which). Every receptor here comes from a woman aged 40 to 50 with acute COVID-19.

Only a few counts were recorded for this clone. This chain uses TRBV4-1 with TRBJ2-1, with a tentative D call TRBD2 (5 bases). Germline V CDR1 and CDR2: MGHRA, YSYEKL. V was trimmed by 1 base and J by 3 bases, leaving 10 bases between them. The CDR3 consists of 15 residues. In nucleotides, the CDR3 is TGCGCCAGCAGCCAAGGAGCGGAGGACTACAATGAGCAGTTCTTC. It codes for CASSQGAEDYNEQFF.

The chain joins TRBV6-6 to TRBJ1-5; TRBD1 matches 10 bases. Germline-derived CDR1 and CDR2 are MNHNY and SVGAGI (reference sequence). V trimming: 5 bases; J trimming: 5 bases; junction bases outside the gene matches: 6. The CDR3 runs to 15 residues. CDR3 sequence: CASSPDRGLYQPQHF. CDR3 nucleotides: TGTGCCAGCAGTCCCGACAGGGGGCTATATCAGCCCCAGCATTTT.

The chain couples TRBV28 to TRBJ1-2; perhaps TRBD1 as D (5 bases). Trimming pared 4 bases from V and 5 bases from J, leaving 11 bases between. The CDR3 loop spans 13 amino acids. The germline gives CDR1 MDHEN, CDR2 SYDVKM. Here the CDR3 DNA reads TGTGCCAGCAGTTCGTTCCAGGGATATGGCTACACCTTC. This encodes CASSSFQGYGYTF.

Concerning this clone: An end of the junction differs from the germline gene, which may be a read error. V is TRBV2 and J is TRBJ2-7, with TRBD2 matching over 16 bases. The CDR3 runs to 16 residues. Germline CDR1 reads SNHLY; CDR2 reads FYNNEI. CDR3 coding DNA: TGTGCCAGCAGTACAGGGACTAGCGGGAGGGTTGCGAAAAGGAACTTC. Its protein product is CASSTGTSGRVAKRNF.

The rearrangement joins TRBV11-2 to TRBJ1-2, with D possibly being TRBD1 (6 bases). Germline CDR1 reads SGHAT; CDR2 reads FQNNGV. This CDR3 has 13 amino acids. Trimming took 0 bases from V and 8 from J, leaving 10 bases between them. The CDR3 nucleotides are TGTGCCAGCAGCTTAGAGGGGGGGCACGGCTACACCTTC. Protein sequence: CASSLEGGHGYTF.

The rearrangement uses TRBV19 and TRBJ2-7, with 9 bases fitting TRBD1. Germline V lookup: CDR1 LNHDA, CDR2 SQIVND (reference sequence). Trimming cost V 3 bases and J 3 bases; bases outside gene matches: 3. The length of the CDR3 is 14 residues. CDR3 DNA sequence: TGTGCCAGTAGTATGGGGACAGGGCACTACGAGCAGTACTTC. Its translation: CASSMGTGHYEQYF.

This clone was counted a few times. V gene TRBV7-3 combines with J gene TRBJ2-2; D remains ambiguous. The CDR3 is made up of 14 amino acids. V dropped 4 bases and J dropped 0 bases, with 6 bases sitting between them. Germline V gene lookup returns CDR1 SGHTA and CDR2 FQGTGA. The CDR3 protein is CASSSYSNTGELFF. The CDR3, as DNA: TGTGCCAGCAGCTCATACTCGAACACCGGGGAGCTGTTTTTT.

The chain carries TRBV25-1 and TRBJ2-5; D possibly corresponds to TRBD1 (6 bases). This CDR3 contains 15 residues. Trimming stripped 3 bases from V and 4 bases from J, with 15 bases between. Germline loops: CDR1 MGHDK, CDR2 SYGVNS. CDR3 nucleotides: TGTGCCAGCAGTGATTTCCGAGGGGGTGGAGAGACCCAGTACTTC. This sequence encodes CASSDFRGGGETQYF.

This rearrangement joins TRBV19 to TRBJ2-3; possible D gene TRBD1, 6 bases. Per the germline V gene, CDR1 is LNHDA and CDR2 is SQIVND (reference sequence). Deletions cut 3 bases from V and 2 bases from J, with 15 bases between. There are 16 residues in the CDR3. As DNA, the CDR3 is TGTGCCAGTAGTATGTTAGGGGGACGGACCACAGATACGCAGTATTTT. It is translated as CASSMLGGRTTDTQYF.

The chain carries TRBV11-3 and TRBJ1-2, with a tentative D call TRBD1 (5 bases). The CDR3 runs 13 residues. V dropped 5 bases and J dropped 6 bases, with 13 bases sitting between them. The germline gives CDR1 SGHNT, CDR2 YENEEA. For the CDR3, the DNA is TGTGCCAGCAGCCGAGGGCGGGGGGATGGCTACACCTTC. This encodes CASSRGRGDGYTF.

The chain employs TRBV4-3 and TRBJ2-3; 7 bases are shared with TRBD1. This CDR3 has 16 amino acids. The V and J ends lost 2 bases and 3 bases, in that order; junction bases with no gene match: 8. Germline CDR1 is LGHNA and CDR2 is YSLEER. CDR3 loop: CASSQQTGKGTDTQYF. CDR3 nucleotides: TGCGCCAGCAGCCAACAGACAGGGAAGGGGACAGATACGCAGTATTTT.

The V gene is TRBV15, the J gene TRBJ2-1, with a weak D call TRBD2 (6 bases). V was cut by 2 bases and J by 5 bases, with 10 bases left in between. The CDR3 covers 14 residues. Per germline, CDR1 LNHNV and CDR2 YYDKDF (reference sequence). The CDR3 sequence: CATSRNGLNNEQFF. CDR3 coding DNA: TGTGCCACCAGCAGAAACGGACTAAACAATGAGCAGTTCTTC.